This TCR beta chain was sequenced in a study of spatial heterogeneity in lung cancer (dated by TCRdb to between 2017 and 2020). Regarding the complete study: More beta-chain than alpha-chain transcripts were consistently detected, likely reflecting higher beta-chain transcript abundance. Both alpha and beta chains were TCR-sequenced in samples taken at surgery, namely 220 tumor regions, around 61 matched nontumor lung samples and about 54 PBMC samples. In the raw uncorrected reads, each unique combination of TCR and UMI appeared on average more than ten times. The study linked features of the TCR repertoire to counts of nonsynonymous mutations, which were determined by whole-exome sequencing of tumor tissue. The study quantitatively compared TCR alpha and beta repertoires across multiple tumor regions, matched nontumor lung and blood in non-small cell lung cancer. What the authors observed across the whole study: Ubiquitous expanded tumor TCRs showed up in blood more often at tumor resection than at routine follow-up. Confirming at a functional level the hypothesis that regional TCRs recognize regional mutations was considered to require additional single-cell paired TCR alpha and beta sequencing.

The sample's time point label, decoded: sample taken at primary tumor resection. Without any cell sorting, TCR sequencing was performed on whole RNA extracted either from tumor and nontumor lung tissue or from cryopreserved PBMC samples. Donors were 70 or so patients with early-stage, untreated non-small cell lung cancer from the lung TRACERx cohort. Only patients with enough RNA available from two or more tumor regions were chosen for TCR sequencing. Library preparation was by 5' RACE. The reads were generated on a NextSeq 500. In the TCR library protocol, a unique molecular identifier was attached to each TCR cDNA molecule so that PCR and sequencing errors could be corrected. For the original study's pipeline: TCR identification, UMI-based error correction and CDR3 extraction were all carried out with Decombinator tools. TCRs above a frequency of 2 per 1,000, corresponding to the top 1% of the tumor frequency distribution, were defined as expanded. Renyi diversity was calculated using the R vegan package after each repertoire was subsampled 100 times to 5,000 TCRs. CDR3 similarity networks were built from amino acid triplet string-kernel similarity, connecting CDR3s with pairwise similarity above 0.82. TCRdb reprocessed the public reads (quality trimming at Q25 with fastp, clone calling with MiXCR) and kept in-frame beta chains. Rows with one shared CDR3 protein collapse into an entry with the most common genes and DNA. In this record, the V and J calls reflect TCRdb's handling and not the investigators' own analysis. The sample has roughly 25,000 distinct CDR3 sequences on record, 4.7% of them singletons. 4.5% to 6.5% of the sample comes from the top ten.

The CDR3 spans 15 residues, from the cysteine through the phenylalanine. Kept here is only the CDR3 DNA, which spans 45 bases and is read in frame from base 1. Via the germline V gene (reference sequence), CDR1 is LNHDA and CDR2 SQIVND. V is clipped by 6 bases and J by 2 bases, and the sequence between their germline boundaries is 14 bases long. This clonotype was recorded many times. Its recognized antigen is unknown. No clone much larger than this one lies a single base away; base qualities are absent. This specimen was PBMCs, taken at surgery. The sequence joins TRBV19 to TRBJ1-5, with a tentative D gene TRBD1 over 6 matching bases. The clonotype comes from a male donor with early-stage non-small cell lung cancer. Here is the DNA: TGTGCCAGTAGCAACCCGGGGGCTGGCAATCAGCCCCAGCATTTT. Translated, this gives CASSNPGAGNQPQHF.